The entry that follows covers one TCR beta chain sequence. Its antigen is as yet unknown. This entry is derived from a study of T-cell memory formation after mild COVID-19. Study-level background: TCR clusters showed largely donor specificity. The study's findings and limits: Chiefly within CM and EM were the contracting CD4+ clones; CD8+ ones were within EMRA. The SARS-CoV-2 specificity of second-wave clones reaching peak at day 37 remained unverified. CD4/CD8 balance held among clones contracting day 15 to 85, and later expanders leaned CD4+.

TCRdb ran MiXCR on the 5' RACE reads and lists one entry per CDR3 protein. The sample shows 400,000 to 450,000 distinct CDR3 sequences, about 20% of them seen only once. Germline V gene sequence: CDR1 LGHNA, CDR2 YNFKEQ. The CDR3 is made up of 15 amino acids. J lost 6 bases, V lost 0 bases, and 6 bases had no gene match. The chain employs TRBV4-2 and TRBJ2-7; TRBD2 matches at 9 bases. The TCR sequence derives from a man aged 18 to 30 who had mild COVID-19 (a few samples of this study predate the infection). Cell type and time point are not known. The sample consisted of PBMCs or a T cell subset sorted from them (not recorded which). The CDR3 DNA sequence: TGTGCCAGCAGCCAAGAAAGGGGACTAGCAAGCGAGCAGTACTTC. It codes for CASSQERGLASEQYF.